This TCR beta chain was documented in a study of TIL therapy for anti-PD-1-resistant metastatic lung cancer. Study context: Half of patients were current or former smokers. Findings of the study overall: Patients were highly selected, enriched for treatment-naive, never-smoker and oncogene-addicted cases.

This clone was found once. The antigen is unknown. The time point denotes: pre-treatment sample, taken before nivolumab and TIL therapy. Pleural nodules or supraclavicular lymph nodes made up most of the excised metastases sampled. Patients then received nivolumab; progressors got lymphodepletion, TIL and IL-2. Trimming pared 5 bases from V and 4 bases from J, leaving 11 bases between. Germline V gives CDR1 SNHLY, CDR2 FYNNEI. CDR3 length equals 13 residues. This was the immunoSEQ v3 assay. Survey-level samples got 2 million or so read pairs; deep-level samples got 5-6 million. TCRdb's copy holds only in-frame clones and misses some; the assay was immunoSEQ multiplex PCR. The top ten clones hold 5.6% of a sample with about 48,000 clones, 60% to 85% of them seen once.

This sequence was found in a person aged 25-79 years with non-small cell lung cancer. Specimen: tumor tissue, collected at baseline. The gene calls are TRBV2 and TRBJ2-5; TRBD1 is a possible D gene (5 bases). The DNA for the CDR3 is TGTGCCAGCAGTCCCAGGGTACGAGAGACCCAGTACTTC. It specifies CASSPRVRETQYF.